These 26 T cell receptor beta chains originate from one sample sequenced in a study of cytomegalovirus exposure and HLA in healthy donors listed by TCRdb under 2017. Libraries were made using the immunoSEQ multiplex PCR assay. A mixture of 60 forward primers for TCR Vbeta segments and 13 reverse primers for TCR Jbeta segments was used in the multiplex PCR. In TCRdb, the immuneACCESS table is reduced to in-frame sequences with V and J assigned. These tables do not hold every clone; where another copy was compared, an unresolved V gene accounts for under half, and the others remain unexplained. The sample yields 130,000 to 150,000 clones; 70% to 80% were counted once. The ten largest clones add up to 3.5% to 4% of the sample. The source material was PBMCs. These receptors originate from a man aged 18 to 29 in good health and CMV-seronegative.

V and J are TRBV4-1 and TRBJ2-2; 7 bases are shared with TRBD2. V trimming: 0 bases; J trimming: 5 bases; junction bases outside the gene matches: 6. From germline, CDR1 is MGHRA and CDR2 YSYEKL. This CDR3 is built from 16 residues. The CDR3 loop reads CASSQDRLANTGELFF. CDR3 sequence (DNA): TGCGCCAGCAGCCAAGATAGACTAGCAAATACCGGGGAGCTGTTTTTT.

The chain uses TRBV29-1 and TRBJ1-2, with D possibly being TRBD1 (6 bases). Trimming cost V 5 bases and J 4 bases, with 11 bases left between them. The CDR3 is 12 amino acids. Germline V CDR1 and CDR2: SQVTM, ANQGSEA. CDR3 amino acids: CSVLDSSYGYTF. For the CDR3, the DNA is TGCAGCGTTCTGGACAGTAGCTATGGCTACACCTTC.

The V gene is TRBV30, the J gene TRBJ1-1, with TRBD1 as a possible D gene (5 bases). Per the germline V gene, CDR1 is GTSNPN and CDR2 is SVGIG (reference sequence). V was pared by 3 bases and J by 4 bases, with 12 bases between. The CDR3 is made up of 13 amino acids. Written as DNA, the CDR3 is TGTGCCTGGAGAGGGAGGGGATCCACTGAAGCTTTCTTT. Residues: CAWRGRGSTEAFF.

J is TRBJ2-3 and V is TRBV28, with D perhaps matching TRBD2 (5 bases). Trimming took off 1 base at V and 6 bases at J, with 17 bases between the two ends. The CDR3 is made up of 16 amino acids. The germline V gene encodes CDR1 MDHEN and CDR2 SYDVKM. DNA for the CDR3: TGTGCCAGCAGTTTATCAGGAGGCTACCTCCCGGATACGCAGTATTTT. Translation: CASSLSGGYLPDTQYF.

The chain carries TRBV6-1 and TRBJ2-3; TRBD2 agrees at 12 bases. Germline CDR1 and CDR2: MNHNS and SASEGT. V lost 2 bases to trimming and J lost 6 bases; unmatched junction nucleotides: 6. The CDR3 has 16 residues. The DNA of the CDR3 is TGTGCCAGCAGTGAAACTCTAGCGGGGGGGCAGGATACGCAGTATTTT. Protein sequence: CASSETLAGGQDTQYF.

This clone came up once. The rearrangement links TRBV27 to TRBJ2-2, with 10 bases aligning to TRBD1. The CDR3 has 15 residues. Germline loops: CDR1 MNHEY, CDR2 SMNVEV (reference sequence). Losses at the gene ends were 5 bases for V and 6 bases for J; bases not matched to a gene: 6. The CDR3 loop reads CASSPEGQGAGELFF. The CDR3 coding sequence is TGTGCCAGCAGTCCCGAAGGACAGGGGGCCGGGGAGCTGTTTTTT.

The V gene is TRBV5-1, the J gene TRBJ2-3, with TRBD2 matching over 9 bases. V was clipped by 6 bases and J by 2 bases; unmatched bases: 4. CDR3 length equals 14 residues. Germline CDR1 is SGHRS and CDR2 is YFSETQ. CDR3 coding DNA: TGCGCCAGCACGGCGGGGGGGTTCACAGATACGCAGTATTTT. Residues: CASTAGGFTDTQYF.

The chain joins TRBV2 to TRBJ2-2; D unclear. The CDR3 is 13 residues long. V was clipped by 4 bases and J by 4 bases, with 7 bases between them. The germline CDR1 and CDR2 sequences are SNHLY and FYNNEI. This CDR3 reads CASSVTATGELFF. The DNA of the CDR3 is TGTGCCAGCAGTGTCACTGCCACCGGGGAGCTGTTTTTT.

V is TRBV5-5 and J is TRBJ2-2; weak D call: TRBD1 (6 bases). The V end was cut by 0 bases, the J end by 4 bases, with 16 bases between. Germline V gives CDR1 SGHKS, CDR2 YYEKEE (reference sequence). The CDR3 contains 17 residues. The chain's CDR3 is CASSLDPGAPSTGELFF. DNA of the CDR3: TGTGCCAGCAGCTTGGATCCAGGGGCACCCTCCACCGGGGAGCTGTTTTTT. The full variable domain, in which reference TRBV5-5 and TRBJ2-2 provide the parts outside the CDR3, is DAGVTQSPTHLIKTRGQQVTLRCSPISGHKSVSWYQQVLGQGPQFIFQYYEKEERGRGNFPDRFSARQFPNYSSELNVNALLLGDSALYLCASSLDPGAPSTGELFFGEGSRLTVL.

This chain joins TRBV11-2 and TRBJ2-5; D not certain. The end of the DNA fits TRBJ2-7 better, so the J call may be wrong. Germline loops: CDR1 SGHAT, CDR2 FQNNGV. CDR3 length: 14 amino acids. The CDR3 protein is CASSLAFGRYEQYF. The DNA for the CDR3 is TGTGCCAGCAGCTTAGCATTTGGCAGGTACGAGCAGTACTTC.

The genes are TRBV27 and TRBJ2-1, with 9 bases that match TRBD2. From germline, CDR1 is MNHEY and CDR2 SMNVEV (reference sequence). Trimming removed 2 bases from V and 7 bases from J; junction bases left unmatched: 3. This CDR3 spans 14 amino acids. The CDR3 sequence is CASSLGGRGNEQFF. CDR3 DNA sequence: TGTGCCAGCAGTTTAGGCGGGAGGGGGAATGAGCAGTTCTTC.

The rearrangement joins TRBV9 to TRBJ2-5; maybe TRBD1 (6 bases). This CDR3 comprises 16 residues. The V end lost 0 bases, the J end lost 2 bases, and 14 bases lay between the germline ends. Germline loops: CDR1 SGDLS, CDR2 YYNGEE. CDR3 DNA sequence: TGTGCCAGCAGCGTAGATCAGGGGCTGGGACAAGAGACCCAGTACTTC. It yields the protein CASSVDQGLGQETQYF.

This clone appeared once. The genes are TRBV19 and TRBJ1-1, with unresolved D. This CDR3 spans 13 amino acids. Germline values: CDR1 LNHDA, CDR2 SQIVND (reference sequence). V was pared by 5 bases and J by 2 bases, with 9 bases between. CDR3 sequence reads: CASSRGTNTEAFF. DNA for the CDR3: TGTGCCAGTAGTCGAGGAACCAACACTGAAGCTTTCTTT.

The rearrangement links TRBV6-1 to TRBJ1-5; TRBD1 aligns across 7 bases. V was pared by 4 bases and J by 0 bases, with 6 bases of the junction left unmatched. Germline CDR1 MNHNS, CDR2 SASEGT. The CDR3 length is 16 residues. This CDR3 reads CASSATGVGSNQPQHF. Here the CDR3 DNA reads TGTGCCAGCAGTGCCACAGGGGTTGGTAGCAATCAGCCCCAGCATTTT.

The chain employs TRBV7-6 and TRBJ2-5; 7 bases agree with TRBD2. The J segment lost 5 bases and the V segment lost 2 bases, leaving 5 bases of the junction unmatched. In germline, CDR1 is SGHVS, CDR2 FNYEAQ. CDR3 size: 14 residues. CDR3 sequence (DNA): TGTGCCAGCAGCTTACGGCAGGGAGGGGAGACCCAGTACTTC. Translation gives CASSLRQGGETQYF.

The table lists this clone with a count of one. This chain links TRBV2 with TRBJ2-7, with TRBD1 matching over 10 bases. CDR3 length: 15 residues. The J segment lost 0 bases and the V segment lost 6 bases, leaving 5 bases of the junction unmatched. Germline loops: CDR1 SNHLY, CDR2 FYNNEI. The CDR3 DNA is TGTGCCAGCAGCACGGACAGGGGGGGCTCCTACGAGCAGTACTTC. As protein: CASSTDRGGSYEQYF.

The J gene is TRBJ2-1, the V gene TRBV7-2, with 8 bases aligning to TRBD2. This CDR3 has 14 residues. J lost 5 bases, V lost 7 bases, and 7 bases had no gene match. The germline V gene encodes CDR1 SGHTA and CDR2 FQGNSA. Here the CDR3 DNA reads TGTGCCAGCATCCCGGGACTAGGAAACAATGAGCAGTTCTTC. As protein: CASIPGLGNNEQFF.

This clone was seen a single time. The chain's CDR3 is CASSLLPFGLAGTEETQYF. The CDR3, as DNA: TGCGCCAGCAGCTTGCTCCCCTTTGGACTAGCGGGAACCGAAGAGACCCAGTACTTC. V and J are TRBV5-1 and TRBJ2-5; 12 nucleotides align to TRBD2. The J segment lost 3 bases and the V segment lost 1 base, leaving 13 bases of the junction unmatched. This CDR3 contains 19 residues. Germline CDR1 and CDR2: SGHRS and YFSETQ.

The chain recombines TRBV27 with TRBJ2-2; D is perhaps TRBD2 (7 bases). Germline V CDR1 and CDR2: MNHEY, SMNVEV (reference sequence). CDR3 length: 15 amino acids. V was pared by 7 bases and J by 3 bases, with 15 bases between. CDR3 protein: CASMRAGADTGELFF. CDR3 in DNA: TGTGCCAGCATGAGGGCGGGGGCCGACACCGGGGAGCTGTTTTTT.

This chain uses TRBV19 with TRBJ1-4; D unclear. V shed 6 bases and J shed 6 bases, with 11 bases lying between them. Per the germline V gene, CDR1 is LNHDA and CDR2 is SQIVND (reference sequence). The CDR3 spans 13 residues. CDR3 sequence reads: CASSISEHEKLFF. CDR3 in DNA: TGTGCCAGTAGCATAAGCGAACATGAAAAACTGTTTTTT.

There are a few counts of this clone. The rearrangement links TRBV2 to TRBJ1-2; tentatively, D is TRBD1 (5 bases). Germline CDR1 is SNHLY and CDR2 is FYNNEI. V was clipped by 9 bases and J by 6 bases, with 14 bases between them. CDR3 length equals 12 residues. The DNA for the CDR3 is TGTGCCAGAGCGGGGCAGGGCGATGGCTACACCTTC. Its protein product is CARAGQGDGYTF.

The chain links TRBV6-1 to TRBJ1-4; TRBD1 is a possible D gene (5 bases). The CDR3 has 13 residues. Per germline, CDR1 MNHNS and CDR2 SASEGT. V was cut by 5 bases and J by 5 bases, with 9 bases left in between. Here the CDR3 DNA reads TGTGCCAGCAGTTGGTCAGGGAATGAAAAACTGTTTTTT. It encodes CASSWSGNEKLFF.

This chain connects TRBV9 to TRBJ2-7; TRBD2 agrees at 9 bases. Germline V gives CDR1 SGDLS, CDR2 YYNGEE. This CDR3 has 14 amino acids. The V gene end was trimmed by 3 bases and the J gene end by 6 bases; junction bases not matched to a gene: 7. CDR3 DNA sequence: TGTGCCAGCAGCGCCGCCGCGGGAGGGGCCGAGCAGTACTTC. Translated, it gives CASSAAAGGAEQYF.

V is TRBV5-1 and J is TRBJ1-1, with 9 bases lining up with TRBD1. CDR3 length: 16 amino acids. Germline V lookup: CDR1 SGHRS, CDR2 YFSETQ. Trimming at V came to 0 bases and at J to 14 bases, leaving 17 bases not matched to a gene. The CDR3 protein is CASSLDGTGSSMWAFF. CDR3 nucleotide sequence: TGCGCCAGCAGCTTGGACGGGACAGGGTCTAGTATGTGGGCCTTCTTT.

The J gene is TRBJ2-5, the V gene TRBV7-9; D is unresolved. Near its end, the DNA agrees better with TRBJ2-7, so the J call may be wrong. The germline V gene encodes CDR1 SEHNR and CDR2 FQNEAQ (reference sequence). The CDR3 is 14 residues long. CDR3 DNA sequence: TGTGCCAGCAGCTTAGGAGACTGGGGCTACGAGCAGTACTTC. Translation: CASSLGDWGYEQYF.

This chain uses TRBV28 with TRBJ2-2; D call uncertain. V was cut by 6 bases and J by 8 bases, with 10 bases left in between. The CDR3 loop spans 12 amino acids. Germline V gene sequence: CDR1 MDHEN, CDR2 SYDVKM. The CDR3 DNA reads TGTGCCAGCAGCAATATAGTGGGGGAGCTGTTTTTT. This sequence encodes CASSNIVGELFF.